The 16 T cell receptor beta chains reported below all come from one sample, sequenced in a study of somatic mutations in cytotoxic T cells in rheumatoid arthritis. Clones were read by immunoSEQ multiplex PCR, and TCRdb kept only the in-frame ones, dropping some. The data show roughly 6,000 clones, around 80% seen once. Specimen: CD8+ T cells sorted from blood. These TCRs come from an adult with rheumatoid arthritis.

CDR3: CASSEVRGSALGYTF. CDR3 sequence (DNA): TGTGCCAGCAGTGAAGTTAGGGGGAGCGCTCTTGGCTACACCTTC. The V and J genes are TRBV6-1 and TRBJ1-2, with a possible D match to TRBD1 (6 bases). V was trimmed by 1 base and J by 7 bases, leaving 16 bases between them. This CDR3 is 15 amino acids long. Germline V gene lookup returns CDR1 MNHNS and CDR2 SASEGT.

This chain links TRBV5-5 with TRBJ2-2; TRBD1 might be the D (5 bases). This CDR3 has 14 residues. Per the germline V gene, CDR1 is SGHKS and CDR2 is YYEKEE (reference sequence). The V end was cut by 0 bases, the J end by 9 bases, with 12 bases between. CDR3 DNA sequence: TGTGCCAGCAGCTTGGCACAGGTGGGAAGGGAGCTGTTTTTT. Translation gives CASSLAQVGRELFF.

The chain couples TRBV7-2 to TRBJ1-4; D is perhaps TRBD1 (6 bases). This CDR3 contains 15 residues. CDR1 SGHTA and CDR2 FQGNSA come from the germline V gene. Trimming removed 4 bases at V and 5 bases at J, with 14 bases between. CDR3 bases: TGTGCCAGCAGCTCCCTCCAGGGGTCAAATGAAAAACTGTTTTTT. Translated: CASSSLQGSNEKLFF.

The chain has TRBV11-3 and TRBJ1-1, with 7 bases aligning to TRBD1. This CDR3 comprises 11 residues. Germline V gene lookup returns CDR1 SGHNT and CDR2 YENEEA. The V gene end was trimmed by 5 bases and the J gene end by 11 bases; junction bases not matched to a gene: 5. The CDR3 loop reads CASSTGVLAFF. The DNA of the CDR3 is TGTGCCAGCAGCACAGGGGTTTTGGCTTTCTTT.

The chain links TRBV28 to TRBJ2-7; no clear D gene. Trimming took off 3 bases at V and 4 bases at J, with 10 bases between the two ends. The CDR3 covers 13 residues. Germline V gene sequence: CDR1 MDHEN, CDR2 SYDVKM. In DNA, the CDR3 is TGTGCCAGCAGTTTGGTGCAGCCGTACGAGCAGTACTTC. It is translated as CASSLVQPYEQYF. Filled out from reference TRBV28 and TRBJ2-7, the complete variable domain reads DVKVTQSSRYLVKRTGEKVFLECVQDMDHENMFWYRQDPGLGLRLIYFSYDVKMKEKGDIPEGYSVSREKKERFSLILESASTNQTSMYLCASSLVQPYEQYFGPGTRLTVT.

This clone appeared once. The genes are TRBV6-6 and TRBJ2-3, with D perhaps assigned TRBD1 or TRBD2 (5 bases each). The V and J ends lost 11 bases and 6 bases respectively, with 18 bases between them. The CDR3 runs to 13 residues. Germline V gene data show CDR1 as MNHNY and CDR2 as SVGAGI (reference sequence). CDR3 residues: CAAQGVDGDTQYF. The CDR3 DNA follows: TGTGCCGCCCAGGGAGTGGATGGGGATACGCAGTATTTT.

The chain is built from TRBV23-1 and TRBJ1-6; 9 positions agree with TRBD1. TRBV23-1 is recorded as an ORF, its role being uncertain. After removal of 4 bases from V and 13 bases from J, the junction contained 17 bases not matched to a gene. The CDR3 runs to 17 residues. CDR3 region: CASSLNVGDRDGIPLHF. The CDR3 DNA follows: TGCGCCAGCAGTCTGAACGTAGGGGACAGGGACGGTATCCCCCTCCACTTT.

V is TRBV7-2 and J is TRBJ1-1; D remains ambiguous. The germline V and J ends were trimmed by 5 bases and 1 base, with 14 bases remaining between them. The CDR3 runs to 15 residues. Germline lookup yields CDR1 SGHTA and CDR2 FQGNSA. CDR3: CASSPYGLANTEAFF. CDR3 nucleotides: TGTGCCAGCAGCCCCTATGGACTCGCGAACACTGAAGCTTTCTTT.

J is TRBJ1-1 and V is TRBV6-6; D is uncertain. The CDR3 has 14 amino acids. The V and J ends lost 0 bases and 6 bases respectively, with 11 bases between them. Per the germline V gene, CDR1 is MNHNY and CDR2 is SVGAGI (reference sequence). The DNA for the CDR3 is TGTGCCAGCAGTTACTCGGCGGAGGTCCCTGAAGCTTTCTTT. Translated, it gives CASSYSAEVPEAFF.

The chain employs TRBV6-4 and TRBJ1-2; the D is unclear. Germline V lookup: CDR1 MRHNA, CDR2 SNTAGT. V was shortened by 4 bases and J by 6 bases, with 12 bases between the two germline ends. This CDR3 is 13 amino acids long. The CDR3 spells CASSASDYDGYTF. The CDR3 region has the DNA TGTGCCAGCAGTGCCTCGGACTACGATGGCTACACCTTC.

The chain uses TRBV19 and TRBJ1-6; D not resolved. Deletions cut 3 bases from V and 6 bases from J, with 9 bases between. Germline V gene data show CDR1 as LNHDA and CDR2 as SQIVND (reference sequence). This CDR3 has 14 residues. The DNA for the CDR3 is TGTGCCAGTAGTATTGGGCAGACTAATTCACCCCTCCACTTT. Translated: CASSIGQTNSPLHF.

The CDR3, as DNA: TGCGCCAGCAGTCAATCGACGACGGGGGCTTGTTGTAATTCACCCCTCCACTTT. It encodes CASSQSTTGACCNSPLHF. The chain is built from TRBV23-1 and TRBJ1-6, with D perhaps TRBD1 (6 bases). TRBV23-1 is given ORF status, its function remaining uncertain. V lost 0 bases and J 6 bases, leaving 18 bases between the germline ends. The CDR3 totals 18 residues.

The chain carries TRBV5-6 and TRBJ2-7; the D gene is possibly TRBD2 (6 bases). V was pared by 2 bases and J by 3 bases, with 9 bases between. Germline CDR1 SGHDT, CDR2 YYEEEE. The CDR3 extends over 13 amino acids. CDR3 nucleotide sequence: TGTGCCAGCAGCTTTGGAGGGGACTACGAGCAGTACTTC. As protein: CASSFGGDYEQYF. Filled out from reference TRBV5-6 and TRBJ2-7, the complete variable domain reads DAGVTQSPTHLIKTRGQQVTLRCSPKSGHDTVSWYQQALGQGPQFIFQYYEEEERQRGNFPDRFSGHQFPNYSSELNVNALLLGDSALYLCASSFGGDYEQYFGPGTRLTVT.

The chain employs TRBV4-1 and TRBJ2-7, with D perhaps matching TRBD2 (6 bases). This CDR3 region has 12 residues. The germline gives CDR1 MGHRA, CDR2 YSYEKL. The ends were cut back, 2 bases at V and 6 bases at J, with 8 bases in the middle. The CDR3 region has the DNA TGCGCCAGCAGCCAATCGGGGGTCGAGCAGTACTTC. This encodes CASSQSGVEQYF.

In nucleotides, the CDR3 is TGCGCCAGCAGTTACCCGAGGTGGCTAGCGCACGCACCAGATACGCAGTATTTT. It is translated as CASSYPRWLAHAPDTQYF. The chain links TRBV5-1 to TRBJ2-3; TRBD2 is a possible D gene (6 bases). CDR1 and CDR2 from the germline V gene are SGHRS and YFSETQ. This CDR3 has 18 amino acids. The V end was cut by 5 bases, the J end by 4 bases, with 26 bases between.

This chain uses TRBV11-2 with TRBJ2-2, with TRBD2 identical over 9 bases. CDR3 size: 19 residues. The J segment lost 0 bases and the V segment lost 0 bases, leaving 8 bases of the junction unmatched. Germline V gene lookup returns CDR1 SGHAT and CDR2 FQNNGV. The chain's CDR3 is CASSLDSLAGLPNTGELFF. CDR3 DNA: TGTGCCAGCAGCTTAGATAGCCTAGCGGGGCTGCCGAACACCGGGGAGCTGTTTTTT.